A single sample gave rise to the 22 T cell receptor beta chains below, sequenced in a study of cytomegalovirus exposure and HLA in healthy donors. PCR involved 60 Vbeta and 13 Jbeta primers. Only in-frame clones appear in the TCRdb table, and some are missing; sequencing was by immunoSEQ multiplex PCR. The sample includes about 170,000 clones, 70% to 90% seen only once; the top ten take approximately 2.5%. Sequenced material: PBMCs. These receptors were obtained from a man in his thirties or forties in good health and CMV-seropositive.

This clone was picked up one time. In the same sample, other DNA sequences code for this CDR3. CDR3 loop: CASSLAGVGETQYF. CDR3 bases: TGTGCCAGCAGCTTAGCGGGAGTGGGTGAGACCCAGTACTTC. V is TRBV7-3 and J is TRBJ2-5; TRBD2 aligns across 7 bases. Trimming at V came to 2 bases and at J to 5 bases, leaving 5 bases not matched to a gene. There are 14 residues in the CDR3. Looked up from germline, CDR1 is SGHTA and CDR2 is FQGTGA.

CDR3 DNA: TGTGCCAGCAGTAAGACTAGCGGGAGCACCGGGGAGCTGTTTTTT. Translated: CASSKTSGSTGELFF. V usage is TRBV6-1 and J usage is TRBJ2-2; 12 bases fit TRBD2. V lost 5 bases, J lost 4 bases, and 2 bases stayed unmatched. The CDR3 extends over 15 amino acids. Germline values: CDR1 MNHNS, CDR2 SASEGT.

DNA for the CDR3: TGTGCCAGCAGTGGTGACAACATGTACGAGCAGTACGTC. Encoded protein: CASSGDNMYEQYV. The J gene is TRBJ2-7, the V gene TRBV6-5; D remains unclear. Per germline, CDR1 MNHEY and CDR2 SVGAGI. The V end was cut by 5 bases, the J end by 4 bases, with 12 bases between. This CDR3 spans 13 amino acids.

CDR3 region: CASSLTSGRADGELFF. The CDR3 nucleotides read TGTGCCAGCAGTTTGACTAGCGGGAGGGCCGACGGGGAGCTGTTTTTT. This chain uses TRBV5-4 with TRBJ2-2; TRBD2 agrees at 14 bases. The length of the CDR3 is 16 residues. Trimming cost V 5 bases and J 7 bases; bases outside gene matches: 7. Germline V CDR1 and CDR2: SGHNT, YYREEE (reference sequence).

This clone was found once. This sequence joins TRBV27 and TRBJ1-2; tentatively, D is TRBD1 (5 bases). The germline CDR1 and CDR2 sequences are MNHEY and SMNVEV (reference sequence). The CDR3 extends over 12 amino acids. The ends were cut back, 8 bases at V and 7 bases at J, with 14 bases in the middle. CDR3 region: CASWGEGAGYTF. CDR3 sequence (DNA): TGTGCCAGCTGGGGGGAGGGCGCTGGCTACACCTTC.

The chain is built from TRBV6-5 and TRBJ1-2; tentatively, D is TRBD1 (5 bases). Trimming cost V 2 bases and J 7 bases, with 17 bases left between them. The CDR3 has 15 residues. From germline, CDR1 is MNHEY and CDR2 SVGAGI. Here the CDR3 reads CASSYTRVGVVGYTF. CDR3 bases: TGTGCCAGCAGTTACACCCGGGTAGGGGTGGTTGGCTACACCTTC.

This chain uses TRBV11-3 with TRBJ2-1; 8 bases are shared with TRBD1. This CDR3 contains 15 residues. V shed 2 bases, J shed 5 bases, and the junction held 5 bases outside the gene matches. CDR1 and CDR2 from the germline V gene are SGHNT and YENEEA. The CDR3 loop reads CASSLTGQANNEQFF. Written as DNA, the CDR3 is TGTGCCAGCAGCTTAACGGGACAGGCCAACAATGAGCAGTTCTTC.

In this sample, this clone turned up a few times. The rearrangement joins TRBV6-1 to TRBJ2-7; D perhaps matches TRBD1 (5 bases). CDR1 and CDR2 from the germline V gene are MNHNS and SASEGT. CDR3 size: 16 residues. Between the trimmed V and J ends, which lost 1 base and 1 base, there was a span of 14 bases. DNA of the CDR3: TGTGCCAGCAGTGAAGTAGTACAGGCCAGATCCTACGAGCAGTACTTC. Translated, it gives CASSEVVQARSYEQYF.

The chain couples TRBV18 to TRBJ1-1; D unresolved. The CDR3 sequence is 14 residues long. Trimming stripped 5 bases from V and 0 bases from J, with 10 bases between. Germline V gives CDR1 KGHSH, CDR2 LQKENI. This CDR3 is CASSEAALNTEAFF. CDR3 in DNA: TGTGCCAGCTCAGAGGCAGCCTTGAACACTGAAGCTTTCTTT.

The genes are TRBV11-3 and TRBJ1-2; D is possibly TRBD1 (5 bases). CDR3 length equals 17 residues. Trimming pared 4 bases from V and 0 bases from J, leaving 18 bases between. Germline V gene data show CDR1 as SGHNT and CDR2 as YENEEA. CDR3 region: CASSSPGQGTANYGYTF. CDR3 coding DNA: TGTGCCAGCAGCTCCCCGGGCCAGGGAACCGCTAACTATGGCTACACCTTC.

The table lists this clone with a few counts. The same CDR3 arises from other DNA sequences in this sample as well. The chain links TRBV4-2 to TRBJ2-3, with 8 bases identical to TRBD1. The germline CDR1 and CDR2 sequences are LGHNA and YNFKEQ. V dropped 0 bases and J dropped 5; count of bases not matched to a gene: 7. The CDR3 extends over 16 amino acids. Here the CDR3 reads CASSQEGQGAKDTQYF. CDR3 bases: TGTGCCAGCAGCCAAGAGGGCCAGGGGGCTAAAGATACGCAGTATTTT.

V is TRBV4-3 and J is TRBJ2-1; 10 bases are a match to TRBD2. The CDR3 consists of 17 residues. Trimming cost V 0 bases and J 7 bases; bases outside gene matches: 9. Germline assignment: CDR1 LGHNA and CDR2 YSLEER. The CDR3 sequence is CASSQDGLAGEWNEQFF. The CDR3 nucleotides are TGCGCCAGCAGCCAAGACGGCCTAGCGGGAGAATGGAATGAGCAGTTCTTC.

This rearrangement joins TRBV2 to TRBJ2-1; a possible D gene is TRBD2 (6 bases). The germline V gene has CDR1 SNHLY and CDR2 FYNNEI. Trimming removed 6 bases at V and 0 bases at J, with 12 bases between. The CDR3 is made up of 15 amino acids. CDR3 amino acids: CASRPDGSSYNEQFF. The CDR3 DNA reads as TGTGCCAGCAGGCCGGACGGGAGCTCCTACAATGAGCAGTTCTTC.

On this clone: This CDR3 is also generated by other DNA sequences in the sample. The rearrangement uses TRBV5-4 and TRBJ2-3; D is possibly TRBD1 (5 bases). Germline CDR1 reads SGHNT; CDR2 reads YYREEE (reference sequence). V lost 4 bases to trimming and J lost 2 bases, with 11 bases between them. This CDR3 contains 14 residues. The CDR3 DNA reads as TGTGCCAGCAGCGGAGACAGCTACACAGATACGCAGTATTTT. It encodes CASSGDSYTDTQYF.

Written as DNA, the CDR3 is TGTGCCAGCAGCCGGGGGGGAGGTTACAATGAGCAGTTCTTC. Its protein product is CASSRGGGYNEQFF. The chain has TRBV13 and TRBJ2-1; TRBD2 matches 8 bases. The germline V gene has CDR1 PRHDT and CDR2 FYEKMQ (reference sequence). The V and J ends lost 5 bases and 4 bases, in that order; junction bases with no gene match: 4. This CDR3 spans 14 amino acids. Full variable domain (outside the CDR3, taken from reference TRBV13 and TRBJ2-1): AAGVIQSPRHLIKEKRETATLKCYPIPRHDTVYWYQQGPGQDPQFLISFYEKMQSDKGSIPDRFSAQQFSDYHSELNMSSLELGDSALYFCASSRGGGYNEQFFGPGTRLTVL.

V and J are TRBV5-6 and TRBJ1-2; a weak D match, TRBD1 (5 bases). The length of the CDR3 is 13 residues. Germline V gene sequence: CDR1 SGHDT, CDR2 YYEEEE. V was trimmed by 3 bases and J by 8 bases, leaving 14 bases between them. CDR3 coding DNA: TGTGCCAGCAGCTGGGGGGGGGTAGAAGGCTACACCTTC. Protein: CASSWGGVEGYTF.

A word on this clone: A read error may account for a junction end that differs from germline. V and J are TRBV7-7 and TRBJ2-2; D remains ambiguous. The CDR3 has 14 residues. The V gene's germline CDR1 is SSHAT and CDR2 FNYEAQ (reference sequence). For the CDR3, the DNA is TGTGCTAGCAGCTTAAACCTAGTCACCGGGGAGCTGTTTTTT. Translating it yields CASSLNLVTGELFF.

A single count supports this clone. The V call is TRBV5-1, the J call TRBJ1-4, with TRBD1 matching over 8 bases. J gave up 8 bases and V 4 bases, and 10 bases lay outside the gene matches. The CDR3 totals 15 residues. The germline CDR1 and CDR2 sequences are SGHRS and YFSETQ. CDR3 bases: TGCGCCAGCAGCCTCGGACAGGGAGTACAGGAAAAACTGTTTTTT. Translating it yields CASSLGQGVQEKLFF.

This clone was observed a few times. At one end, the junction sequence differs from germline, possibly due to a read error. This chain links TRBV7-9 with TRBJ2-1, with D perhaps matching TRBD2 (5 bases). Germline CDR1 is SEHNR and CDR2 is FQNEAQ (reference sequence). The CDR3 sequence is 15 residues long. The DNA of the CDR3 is TGTTCCAGCAGCGTTTGGACTCCAACCCCCAATGAGCAGTTCTTC. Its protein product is CSSSVWTPTPNEQFF.

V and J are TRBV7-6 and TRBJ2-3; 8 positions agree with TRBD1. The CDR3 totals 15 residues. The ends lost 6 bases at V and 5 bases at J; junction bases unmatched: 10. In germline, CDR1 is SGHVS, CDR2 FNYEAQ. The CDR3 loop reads CASSSGQGAGDTQYF. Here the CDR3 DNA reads TGTGCCAGCAGTTCTGGACAGGGAGCAGGAGATACGCAGTATTTT.

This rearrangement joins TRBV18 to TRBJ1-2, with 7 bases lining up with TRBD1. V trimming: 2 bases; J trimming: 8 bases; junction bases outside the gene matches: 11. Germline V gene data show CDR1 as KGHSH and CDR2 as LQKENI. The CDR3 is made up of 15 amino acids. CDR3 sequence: CASSPNIDRARGYTF. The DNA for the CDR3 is TGTGCCAGCTCACCAAATATCGACAGGGCAAGGGGCTACACCTTC.

As DNA, the CDR3 is TGTGCCAGCAGCTTAAAAAGCGGCAGCGCCCTTTACAATGAGCAGTTCTTC. It is translated as CASSLKSGSALYNEQFF. This rearrangement joins TRBV11-3 to TRBJ2-1; TRBD2 might be the D (5 bases). The CDR3 extends over 17 amino acids. Trimming shortened V by 2 bases and J by 4 bases, and 18 bases separated the two germline ends. Germline V gene sequence: CDR1 SGHNT, CDR2 YENEEA.